These 19 T cell receptor beta chains originate from one sample sequenced in a study of T-cell reconstitution after alpha-beta-depleted transplantation in children. As it was prepared, the TCRbeta library received unique molecular identifiers. Each CDR3 protein gets one entry after TCRdb re-called the PCR reads with MiXCR. This table holds about 980,000 distinct CDR3 sequences, roughly 29% found once. This sample comprised PBMCs, mostly from graft donor cells, obtained 360 days after TCRalphabeta/CD19-depleted stem cell transplant. The source of these receptors is a boy under two years old who had a stem cell transplant for SCID, so the T cells may come from the graft donor.

The chain recombines TRBV5-6 with TRBJ2-5; D is ambiguous. CDR1 is SGHDT, CDR2 YYEEEE, per germline. Deletions cut 0 bases from V and 4 bases from J, with 13 bases between. This CDR3 has 15 residues. In nucleotides, the CDR3 is TGTGCCAGCAGCTTGGGTTATGGAGACCTAGAGACCCAGTACTTC. It specifies CASSLGYGDLETQYF.

The table lists this clonotype with a few counts. The genes are TRBV20-1 and TRBJ2-4; TRBD2 might be the D (7 bases). The CDR3 totals 14 residues. Trimming cost V 2 bases and J 7 bases, with 15 bases left between them. Germline V gives CDR1 DFQATT, CDR2 SNEGSKA (reference sequence). CDR3 coding DNA: TGCAGTGCTAGATGGGGGGGCAAGGTGAACATTCAGTACTTC. Translating gives CSARWGGKVNIQYF.

In this sample, this clonotype turned up a few times. This chain links TRBV7-6 with TRBJ2-2, with D uncertain. Trimming stripped 5 bases from V and 2 bases from J, with 9 bases between. This CDR3 has 14 amino acids. Germline V lookup: CDR1 SGHVS, CDR2 FNYEAQ. DNA of the CDR3: TGTGCCAGCAGCCGGACGGACAACACCGGGGAGCTGTTTTTT. Amino acid sequence: CASSRTDNTGELFF. The complete variable domain, with remaining parts taken from reference TRBV7-6 and TRBJ2-2, reads GAGVSQSPRYKVTKRGQDVALRCDPISGHVSLYWYRQALGQGPEFLTYFNYEAQQDKSGLPNDRFSAERPEGSISTLTIQRTEQRDSAMYRCASSRTDNTGELFFGEGSRLTVL.

The CDR3 sequence is CASSYIGSDYGYTF. CDR3 bases: TGTGCCAGTAGTTATATTGGCTCTGACTATGGCTACACCTTC. The chain links TRBV19 to TRBJ1-2; no reliable D call. CDR1 is LNHDA and CDR2 is SQIVND in the germline V gene (reference sequence). V lost 5 bases, J lost 3 bases, and 13 bases lay in between. This CDR3 is 14 amino acids long.

The J gene is TRBJ2-7, the V gene TRBV7-6; D may correspond to TRBD1 or TRBD2 (5 bases each). Trimming left V 5 bases short and J 7 bases short, with 27 bases between. CDR1 and CDR2 from the germline V gene are SGHVS and FNYEAQ. This CDR3 region has 17 residues. CDR3 sequence reads: CASSPTGLGAPPYEQYF. The CDR3 bases are TGTGCCAGCAGCCCTACCGGGCTCGGGGCTCCTCCTTATGAGCAGTACTTC.

This chain uses TRBV11-2 with TRBJ2-3; the D call may be TRBD1 or TRBD2 (5 bases each). V gave up 3 bases and J gave up 8 bases, with 21 bases separating them. Looked up from germline, CDR1 is SGHAT and CDR2 is FQNNGV. The CDR3 loop spans 16 amino acids. Written as DNA, the CDR3 is TGTGCCAGCAGCTTCTGGCAGCCTTCGGGGCAGGGTACGCAGTATTTT. Translated: CASSFWQPSGQGTQYF.

This clonotype was found a few times. J is TRBJ2-5 and V is TRBV18; 10 bases align to TRBD2. CDR1 and CDR2 (germline): KGHSH, LQKENI. J was trimmed by 5 bases and V by 4 bases; bases with no gene match: 10. The CDR3 is 16 residues long. CDR3 nucleotides: TGTGCCAGCTCACGACTTCCTAGCGGGGGATCGGAGACCCAGTACTTC. It codes for CASSRLPSGGSETQYF.

This clonotype was counted a few times. V and J are TRBV20-1 and TRBJ2-1; perhaps TRBD1 as D (6 bases). Germline CDR1 DFQATT, CDR2 SNEGSKA (reference sequence). There are 13 residues in the CDR3. V was shortened by 3 bases and J by 4 bases, with 10 bases between the two germline ends. For the CDR3, the DNA is TGCAGTGCTAGGGGGGCCTTGTACAATGAGCAGTTCTTC. It yields the protein CSARGALYNEQFF.

The count of this clonotype is one. The chain links TRBV5-1 to TRBJ2-2; D unresolved. V lost 4 bases to trimming and J lost 5 bases, with 18 bases between them. The CDR3 totals 16 residues. Germline CDR1 and CDR2: SGHRS and YFSETQ. The CDR3: CASSPPPEIRTGELFF. DNA of the CDR3: TGCGCCAGCAGCCCCCCTCCGGAGATCAGAACCGGGGAGCTGTTTTTT.

There are a few counts of this clonotype. The chain employs TRBV10-3 and TRBJ1-1; D uncertain. The germline V and J ends were trimmed by 2 bases and 1 base, with 8 bases remaining between them. The CDR3 covers 14 residues. Germline lookup yields CDR1 ENHRY and CDR2 SYGVKD. CDR3 bases: TGTGCCATCAGTGAGGTGACAACGAACACTGAAGCTTTCTTT. Its translation: CAISEVTTNTEAFF.

V is TRBV15 and J is TRBJ1-4, with TRBD1 as a possible D gene (5 bases). The V end was cut by 2 bases, the J end by 5 bases, with 15 bases between. Germline CDR1 LNHNV, CDR2 YYDKDF (reference sequence). The CDR3 totals 16 residues. As DNA, the CDR3 is TGTGCCACCAGCAGATACTCAGGGTGGTTGAATGAAAAACTGTTTTTT. Translation gives CATSRYSGWLNEKLFF.

The chain combines TRBV5-1 with TRBJ2-3, with D unclear. The CDR3 is 14 residues long. In germline, CDR1 is SGHRS, CDR2 YFSETQ. V was clipped by 3 bases and J by 3 bases, with 11 bases between them. As DNA, the CDR3 is TGCGCCAGCAGCTCAACTGTGGTTACAGATACGCAGTATTTT. This translates into CASSSTVVTDTQYF.

The V call is TRBV30, the J call TRBJ2-7; 7 bases agree with TRBD2. V was clipped by 0 bases and J by 4 bases; unmatched bases: 6. The CDR3 consists of 14 residues. Germline CDR1 is GTSNPN and CDR2 is SVGIG (reference sequence). CDR3 DNA: TGTGCCTGGAGTGTCGGGGGGAAAGTTTACGAGCAGTACTTC. Translated, it gives CAWSVGGKVYEQYF.

This chain joins TRBV20-1 and TRBJ2-3, with D possibly being TRBD1 or TRBD2 (6 bases each). Germline V gene lookup returns CDR1 DFQATT and CDR2 SNEGSKA (reference sequence). This CDR3 spans 14 amino acids. The V end was cut by 5 bases, the J end by 8 bases, with 20 bases between. CDR3 nucleotides: TGCAGTGCTCCTACGGGGGCCCAAACTGGTACGCAGTATTTT. This gives the protein CSAPTGAQTGTQYF.

The sample holds a few counts of this clonotype. The chain links TRBV15 to TRBJ2-2; D uncertain. The CDR3 spans 13 residues. V was clipped by 0 bases and J by 7 bases, with 6 bases between them. Germline loops: CDR1 LNHNV, CDR2 YYDKDF (reference sequence). The CDR3: CATSRDGRGELFF. For the CDR3, the DNA is TGTGCCACCAGCAGAGATGGCCGCGGGGAGCTGTTTTTT. Full variable domain (remainder filled in from reference TRBV15 and TRBJ2-2): DAMVIQNPRYQVTQFGKPVTLSCSQTLNHNVMYWYQQKSSQAPKLLFHYYDKDFNNEADTPDNFQSRRPNTSFCFLDIRSPGLGDTAMYLCATSRDGRGELFFGEGSRLTVL.

This clonotype has just a few counts. The chain couples TRBV20-1 to TRBJ2-3, with 10 bases fitting TRBD2. Germline V gives CDR1 DFQATT, CDR2 SNEGSKA (reference sequence). The junction had 11 bases not matched to a gene; V was cut back by 3 bases and J by 5 bases. The CDR3 is made up of 16 amino acids. The CDR3 DNA sequence: TGCAGTGCTAGTGTCCCGGTAGCGGGGGGCAGAGATACGCAGTATTTT. It translates to CSASVPVAGGRDTQYF.

This clonotype was seen a few times. The chain uses TRBV5-5 and TRBJ1-5, with D hard to call. V lost 5 bases and J 0 bases, leaving 12 bases between the germline ends. The CDR3 sequence is 15 residues long. Germline V gives CDR1 SGHKS, CDR2 YYEKEE (reference sequence). DNA for the CDR3: TGTGCCAGCAGACCAGACGGATATAGCAATCAGCCCCAGCATTTT. It codes for CASRPDGYSNQPQHF. The full variable domain, completed using reference TRBV5-5 and TRBJ1-5, is DAGVTQSPTHLIKTRGQQVTLRCSPISGHKSVSWYQQVLGQGPQFIFQYYEKEERGRGNFPDRFSARQFPNYSSELNVNALLLGDSALYLCASRPDGYSNQPQHFGDGTRLSIL.

The chain combines TRBV12-3 or TRBV12-4 with TRBJ2-1; TRBD1 matches 9 bases. J was trimmed by 8 bases and V by 5 bases; bases with no gene match: 10. The CDR3 spans 15 residues. The CDR3 DNA reads as TGTGCCAGCAGTCCTAGGGACAGGGAAGGGGATGAGCAGTTCTTC. Translated, it gives CASSPRDREGDEQFF.

The chain links TRBV20-1 to TRBJ2-7, with unresolved D. The length of the CDR3 is 11 residues. Trimming shortened V by 5 bases and J by 0 bases, and 5 bases separated the two germline ends. Per the germline V gene, CDR1 is DFQATT and CDR2 is SNEGSKA (reference sequence). The CDR3 sequence is CSALVSYEQYF. The CDR3 region has the DNA TGCAGTGCTCTAGTCTCCTACGAGCAGTACTTC.